This T cell receptor (beta chain) originates from a study of T cells in Graves' hyperthyroidism and ophthalmopathy. The overall study: Peripheral blood sampling occurred at initial diagnosis, before any treatment. Points from the study as a whole: Blood also carried most thyroid clonotypes expanded above 0.001.

Amplification targeted TCR beta CDR3 regions from RNA transcripts. A first-round RT-PCR of the TCR CDR3 used the HTBI primer set. TCRdb fed the multiplex PCR reads into MiXCR, producing one record per CDR3 protein. The data show 250,000 to 350,000 distinct CDR3 sequences, approximately 15% seen once. For ophthalmopathy patients, the Clinical Activity Score was at least 3 and the NOSPECS grade at least 4; duration was under 3 months. The authors took PBMCs from 10 ml fresh peripheral blood. V was cut by 3 bases and J by 3 bases, with 16 bases left in between. There are 15 residues in the CDR3. Germline V CDR1 and CDR2: SGHRS, YFSETQ. This clonotype occurred many times. No antigen is known for it.

V and J are TRBV5-1 and TRBJ2-7; D tentatively fits TRBD1 or TRBD2 (5 bases each). The receptor's source is an older woman with Graves' ophthalmopathy. The sequenced sample was blood. The CDR3 DNA is TGCGCCAGCAGCTGGGGGAAGGATGGTGACTACGAGCAGTACTTC. Residues: CASSWGKDGDYEQYF.